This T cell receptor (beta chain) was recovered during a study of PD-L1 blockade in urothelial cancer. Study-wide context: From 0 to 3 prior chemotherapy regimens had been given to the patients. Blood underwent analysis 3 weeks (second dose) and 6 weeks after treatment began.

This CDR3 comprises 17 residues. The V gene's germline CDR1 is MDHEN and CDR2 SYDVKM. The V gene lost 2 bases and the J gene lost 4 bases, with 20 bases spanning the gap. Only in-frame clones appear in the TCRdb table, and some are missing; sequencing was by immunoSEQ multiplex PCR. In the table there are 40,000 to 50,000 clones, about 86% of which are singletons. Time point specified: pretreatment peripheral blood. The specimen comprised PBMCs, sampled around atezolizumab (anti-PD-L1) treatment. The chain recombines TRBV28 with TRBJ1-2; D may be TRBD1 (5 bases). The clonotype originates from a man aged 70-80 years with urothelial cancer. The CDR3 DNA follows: TGTGCCAGCAGTTTAGACCCTCCCAGGGCCCCAAGCTATGGCTACACCTTC. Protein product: CASSLDPPRAPSYGYTF.